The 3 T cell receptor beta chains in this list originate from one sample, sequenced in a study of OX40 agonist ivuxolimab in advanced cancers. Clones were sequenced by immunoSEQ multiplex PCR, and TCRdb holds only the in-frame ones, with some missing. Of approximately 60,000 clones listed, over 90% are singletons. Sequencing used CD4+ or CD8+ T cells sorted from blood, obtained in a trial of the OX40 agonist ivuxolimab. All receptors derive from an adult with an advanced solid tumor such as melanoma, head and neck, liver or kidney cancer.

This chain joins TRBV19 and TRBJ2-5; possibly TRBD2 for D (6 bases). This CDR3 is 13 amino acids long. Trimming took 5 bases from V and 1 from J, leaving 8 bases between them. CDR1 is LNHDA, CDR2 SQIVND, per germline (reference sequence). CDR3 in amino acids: CASSPGGQETQYF. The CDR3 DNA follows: TGTGCCAGTAGTCCCGGGGGCCAAGAGACCCAGTACTTC.

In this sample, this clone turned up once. CDR3 nucleotides: TGTGCCAGCAGCTTAGGTGGCAACTACGAGCAGTACTTC. Protein: CASSLGGNYEQYF. The rearrangement joins TRBV11-2 to TRBJ2-7; D ambiguous. Looked up from germline, CDR1 is SGHAT and CDR2 is FQNNGV. V was pared by 1 base and J by 3 bases, with 7 bases between. The CDR3 consists of 13 residues.

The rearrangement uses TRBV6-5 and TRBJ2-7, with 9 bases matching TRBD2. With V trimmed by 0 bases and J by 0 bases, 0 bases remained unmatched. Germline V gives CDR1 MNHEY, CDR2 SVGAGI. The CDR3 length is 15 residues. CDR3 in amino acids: CASSYSSGSSYEQYF. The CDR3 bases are TGTGCCAGCAGTTACTCTAGCGGGAGCTCCTACGAGCAGTACTTC.